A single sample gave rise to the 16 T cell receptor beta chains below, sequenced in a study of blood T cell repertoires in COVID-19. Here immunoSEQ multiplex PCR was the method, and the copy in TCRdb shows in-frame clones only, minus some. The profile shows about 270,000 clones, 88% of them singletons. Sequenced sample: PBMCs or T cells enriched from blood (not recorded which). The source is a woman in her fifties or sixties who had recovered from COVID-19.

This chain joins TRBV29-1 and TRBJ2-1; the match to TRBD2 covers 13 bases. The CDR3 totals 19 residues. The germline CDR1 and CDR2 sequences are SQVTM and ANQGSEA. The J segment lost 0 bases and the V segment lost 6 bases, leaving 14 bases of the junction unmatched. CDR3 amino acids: CSVNDLGLAGQSSYNEQFF. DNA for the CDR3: TGCAGCGTGAACGACCTGGGACTAGCGGGACAATCCTCCTACAATGAGCAGTTCTTC.

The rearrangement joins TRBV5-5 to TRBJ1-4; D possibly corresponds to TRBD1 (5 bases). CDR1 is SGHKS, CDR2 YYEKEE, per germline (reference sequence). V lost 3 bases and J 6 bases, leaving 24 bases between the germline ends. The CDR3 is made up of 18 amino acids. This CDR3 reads CASSSQGYRRTNDEKLFF. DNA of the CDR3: TGTGCCAGCAGCTCCCAAGGGTATCGTCGGACAAATGATGAAAAACTGTTTTTT.

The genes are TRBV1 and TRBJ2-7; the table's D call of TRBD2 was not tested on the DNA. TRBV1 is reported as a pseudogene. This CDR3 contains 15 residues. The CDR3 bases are TGCACCAGCAGCCAAATTAGCGGGAGAGTCTACGAGCAGTACTTC. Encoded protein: CTSSQISGRVYEQYF.

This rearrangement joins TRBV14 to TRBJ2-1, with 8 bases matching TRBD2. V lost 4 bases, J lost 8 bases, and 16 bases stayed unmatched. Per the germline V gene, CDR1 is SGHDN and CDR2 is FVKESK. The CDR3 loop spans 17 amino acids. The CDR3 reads CASSRRGAGAPTHEQFF. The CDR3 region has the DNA TGTGCCAGCAGCCGACGGGGAGCGGGAGCCCCTACCCATGAGCAGTTCTTC. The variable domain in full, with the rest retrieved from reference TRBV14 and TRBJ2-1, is EAGVTQFPSHSVIEKGQTVTLRCDPISGHDNLYWYRRVMGKEIKFLLHFVKESKQDESGMPNNRFLAERTGGTYSTLKVQPAELEDSGVYFCASSRRGAGAPTHEQFFGPGTRLTVL.

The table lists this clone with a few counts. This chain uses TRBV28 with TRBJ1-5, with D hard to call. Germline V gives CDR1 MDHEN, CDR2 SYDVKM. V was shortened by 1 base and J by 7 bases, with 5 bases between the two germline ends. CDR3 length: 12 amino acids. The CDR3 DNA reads TGTGCCAGCAGTTTATTGCGGCAGCCCCAGCATTTT. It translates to CASSLLRQPQHF.

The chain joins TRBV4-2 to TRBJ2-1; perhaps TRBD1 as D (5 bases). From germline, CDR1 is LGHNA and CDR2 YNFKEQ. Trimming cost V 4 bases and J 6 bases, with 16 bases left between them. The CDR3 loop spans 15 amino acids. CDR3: CASSPSIGVINEQFF. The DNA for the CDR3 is TGTGCCAGCAGCCCGTCGATAGGGGTCATCAATGAGCAGTTCTTC.

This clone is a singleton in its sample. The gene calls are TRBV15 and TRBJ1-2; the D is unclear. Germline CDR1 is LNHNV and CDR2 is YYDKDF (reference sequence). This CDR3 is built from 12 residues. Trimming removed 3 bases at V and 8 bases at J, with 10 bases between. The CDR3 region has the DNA TGTGCCACCAGCAGGACTTACCGGGGCTACACCTTC. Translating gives CATSRTYRGYTF.

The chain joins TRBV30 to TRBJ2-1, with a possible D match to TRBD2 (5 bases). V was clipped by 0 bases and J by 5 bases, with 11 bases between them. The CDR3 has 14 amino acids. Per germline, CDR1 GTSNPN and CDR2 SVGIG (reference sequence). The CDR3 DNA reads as TGTGCCTGGAGTGTACAACTAGGCCACAATGAGCAGTTCTTC. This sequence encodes CAWSVQLGHNEQFF.

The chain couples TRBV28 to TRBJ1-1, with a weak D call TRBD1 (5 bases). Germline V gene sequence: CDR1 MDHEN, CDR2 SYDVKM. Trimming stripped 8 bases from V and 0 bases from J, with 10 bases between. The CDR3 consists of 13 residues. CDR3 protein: CASPRGMNTEAFF. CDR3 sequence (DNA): TGTGCCAGCCCTAGGGGAATGAACACTGAAGCTTTCTTT.

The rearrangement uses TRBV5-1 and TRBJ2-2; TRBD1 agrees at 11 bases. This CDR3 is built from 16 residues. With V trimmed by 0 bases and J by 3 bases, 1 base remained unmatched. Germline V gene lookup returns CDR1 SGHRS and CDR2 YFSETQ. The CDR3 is CASSLVGQGDTGELFF. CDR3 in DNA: TGCGCCAGCAGCTTGGTGGGACAGGGGGACACCGGGGAGCTGTTTTTT.

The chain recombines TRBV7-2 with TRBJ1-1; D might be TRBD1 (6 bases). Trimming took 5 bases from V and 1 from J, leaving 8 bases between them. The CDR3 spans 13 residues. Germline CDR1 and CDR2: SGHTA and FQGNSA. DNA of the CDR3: TGTGCCAGCAGCCCGGGACAGAACACTGAAGCTTTCTTT. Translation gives CASSPGQNTEAFF.

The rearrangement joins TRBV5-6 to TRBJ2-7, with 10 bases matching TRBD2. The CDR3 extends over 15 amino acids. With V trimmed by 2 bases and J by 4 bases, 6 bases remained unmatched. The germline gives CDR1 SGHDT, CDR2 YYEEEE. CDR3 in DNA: TGTGCCAGCAGCTTACGCATAGCGGGAGGATACGAGCAGTACTTC. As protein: CASSLRIAGGYEQYF. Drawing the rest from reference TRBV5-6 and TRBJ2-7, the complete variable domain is DAGVTQSPTHLIKTRGQQVTLRCSPKSGHDTVSWYQQALGQGPQFIFQYYEEEERQRGNFPDRFSGHQFPNYSSELNVNALLLGDSALYLCASSLRIAGGYEQYFGPGTRLTVT.

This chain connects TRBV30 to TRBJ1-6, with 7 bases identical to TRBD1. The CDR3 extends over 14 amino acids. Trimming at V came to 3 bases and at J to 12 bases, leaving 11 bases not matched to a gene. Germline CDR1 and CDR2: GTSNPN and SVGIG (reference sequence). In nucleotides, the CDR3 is TGTGCCTGGAGCAAGGGGACAGCAAATGGACCCCTCCACTTT. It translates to CAWSKGTANGPLHF.

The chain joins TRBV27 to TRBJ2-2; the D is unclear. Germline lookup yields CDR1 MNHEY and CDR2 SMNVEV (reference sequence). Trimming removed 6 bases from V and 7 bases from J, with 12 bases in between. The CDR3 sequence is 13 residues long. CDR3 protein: CASRVLSIGELFF. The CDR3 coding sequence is TGTGCCAGCAGAGTCCTCTCTATCGGGGAGCTGTTTTTT.

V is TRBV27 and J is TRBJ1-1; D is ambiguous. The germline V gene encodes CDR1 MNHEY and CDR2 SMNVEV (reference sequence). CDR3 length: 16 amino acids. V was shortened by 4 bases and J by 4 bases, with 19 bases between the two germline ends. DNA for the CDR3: TGTGCCAGCAGTTCATCGGGCCCTAGAGGAGGCACTGAAGCTTTCTTT. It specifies CASSSSGPRGGTEAFF.

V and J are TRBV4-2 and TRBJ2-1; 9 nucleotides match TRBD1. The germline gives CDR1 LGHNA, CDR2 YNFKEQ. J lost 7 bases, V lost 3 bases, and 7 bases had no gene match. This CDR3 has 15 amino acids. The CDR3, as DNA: TGTGCCAGCAGCCATGGGGACAGGGTCGGTAATGAGCAGTTCTTC. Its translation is CASSHGDRVGNEQFF.